This T cell receptor (beta chain) was documented in a study of blood T cells in healthy people across ages. A J-beta primer mix and a sample-barcoded 5' primer were used in a second PCR of roughly 6 to 12 cycles. MiXCR was run by TCRdb on the 5' RACE reads, yielding one entry per CDR3 protein. The data contain hundreds of thousands of distinct CDR3 sequences, more than 20% of them seen just once; the ten biggest clones take up 3.6%. The germline V and J ends were trimmed by 1 base and 1 base, with 13 bases remaining between them. This CDR3 has 16 residues. CDR1 and CDR2 from the germline V gene are SNHLY and FYNNEI.

The source of this sequence is a man between 65 and 85 years old in good health. The chain carries TRBV2 and TRBJ2-5; TRBD2 is a possible D gene (6 bases). Sequenced input: blood. Written as DNA, the CDR3 is TGTGCCAGCAGTGAAGGCCCGCGGGAAGGCCAAGAGACCCAGTACTTC. Residues: CASSEGPREGQETQYF.